The 29 T cell receptor beta chains below all came from one sample that was sequenced in a study of T cell changes during pregnancy in multiple sclerosis. The method was immunoSEQ multiplex PCR; TCRdb's version includes in-frame clones alone and lacks a portion of them. The sample includes about 31,000 clones, 80% to 90% of them seen just once. This sample comprised CD8+ T cells from peripheral blood mononuclear cells, obtained before pregnancy. The source of these receptors is a female donor with multiple sclerosis, enrolled in a pregnancy study.

The chain employs TRBV15 and TRBJ2-5, with D possibly being TRBD1 (6 bases). From germline, CDR1 is LNHNV and CDR2 YYDKDF (reference sequence). The V gene lost 4 bases and the J gene lost 1 base, with 13 bases spanning the gap. This CDR3 has 15 residues. The CDR3 DNA follows: TGTGCCACCAGCAACGGACAGAGCCTCCAAGAGACCCAGTACTTC. Protein: CATSNGQSLQETQYF. The variable domain in full, completed from reference TRBV15 and TRBJ2-5, reads DAMVIQNPRYQVTQFGKPVTLSCSQTLNHNVMYWYQQKSSQAPKLLFHYYDKDFNNEADTPDNFQSRRPNTSFCFLDIRSPGLGDTAMYLCATSNGQSLQETQYFGPGTRLLVL.

As regards this clone: Within the sample, other DNA sequences also encode this same CDR3. The V gene is TRBV7-9, the J gene TRBJ2-7, with unresolved D. From germline, CDR1 is SEHNR and CDR2 FQNEAQ (reference sequence). The CDR3 covers 12 residues. The V and J ends lost 1 base and 6 bases respectively, with 7 bases between them. The CDR3 DNA reads TGTGCCAGCAGCTTAGGACGAGGCGAGCAGTACTTC. Translating gives CASSLGRGEQYF. The whole variable domain, remainder taken from reference TRBV7-9 and TRBJ2-7, is DTGVSQNPRHKITKRGQNVTFRCDPISEHNRLYWYRQTLGQGPEFLTYFQNEAQLEKSRLLSDRFSAERPKGSFSTLEIQRTEQGDSAMYLCASSLGRGEQYFGPGTRLTVT.

The chain carries TRBV30 and TRBJ1-2; 7 bases map to TRBD1. V was clipped by 1 base and J by 4 bases; unmatched bases: 3. This CDR3 has 13 residues. The germline V gene has CDR1 GTSNPN and CDR2 SVGIG (reference sequence). CDR3 sequence reads: CAWSDRGGYGYTF. In nucleotides, the CDR3 is TGTGCCTGGAGTGACAGGGGCGGCTATGGCTACACCTTC.

The gene calls are TRBV5-1 and TRBJ1-2; D call uncertain. Germline lookup yields CDR1 SGHRS and CDR2 YFSETQ. V gave up 0 bases and J gave up 4 bases, with 10 bases separating them. The CDR3 is 14 residues long. The CDR3 DNA sequence: TGCGCCAGCAGCTTGGCCGGCAGGCCCTATGGCTACACCTTC. Amino acid sequence: CASSLAGRPYGYTF.

CDR3 sequence: CASSPAGTGGTIYEQYF. As DNA, the CDR3 is TGTGCCAGCAGCCCCGCCGGGACAGGGGGGACGATCTACGAGCAGTACTTC. J is TRBJ2-7 and V is TRBV13; 11 nucleotides match TRBD1. V lost 5 bases and J lost 3; bases outside the gene matches: 12. Germline values: CDR1 PRHDT, CDR2 FYEKMQ (reference sequence). The CDR3 has 17 amino acids.

This chain uses TRBV11-2 with TRBJ2-7, with TRBD2 matching over 8 bases. Trimming cost V 1 base and J 7 bases; bases outside gene matches: 9. Germline V gives CDR1 SGHAT, CDR2 FQNNGV. The CDR3 length is 15 residues. In nucleotides, the CDR3 is TGTGCCAGCAGCTTAGGGGCGGGGGGAAGAGGGGAGCAGTACTTC. Residues: CASSLGAGGRGEQYF.

The chain joins TRBV13 to TRBJ2-1, with D possibly TRBD1 on 5 matching bases. The CDR3 spans 14 residues. The ends were cut back, 0 bases at V and 8 bases at J, with 11 bases in the middle. The germline gives CDR1 PRHDT, CDR2 FYEKMQ (reference sequence). CDR3 in DNA: TGTGCCAGCAGCTTAGGCCTTGGGGCGGATGAGCAGTTCTTC. Translated: CASSLGLGADEQFF.

The gene calls are TRBV30 and TRBJ1-2; 7 bases are a match to TRBD1. The J segment lost 5 bases and the V segment lost 2 bases, leaving 5 bases of the junction unmatched. CDR1 GTSNPN and CDR2 SVGIG come from the germline V gene (reference sequence). This CDR3 is 13 amino acids long. CDR3 sequence: CAWSLATGYGYTF. In nucleotides, the CDR3 is TGTGCCTGGAGTTTAGCGACAGGGTATGGCTACACCTTC.

The chain combines TRBV6-5 with TRBJ2-1, with TRBD2 identical over 14 bases. V lost 6 bases to trimming and J lost 9 bases; unmatched junction nucleotides: 7. The CDR3 covers 15 residues. Germline V gene sequence: CDR1 MNHEY, CDR2 SVGAGI. The chain's CDR3 is CASSPGLAGGGEQFF. Here the CDR3 DNA reads TGTGCCAGCAGCCCCGGACTAGCGGGAGGAGGTGAGCAGTTCTTC.

The chain employs TRBV7-9 and TRBJ1-1; TRBD1 might be the D (5 bases). Looked up from germline, CDR1 is SEHNR and CDR2 is FQNEAQ (reference sequence). Trimming removed 4 bases at V and 4 bases at J, with 16 bases between. The CDR3 totals 15 residues. CDR3 region: CASSSPRGESTEAFF. The DNA for the CDR3 is TGTGCCAGCAGCTCTCCGCGGGGGGAGTCCACTGAAGCTTTCTTT.

CDR3 DNA sequence: TGTGCCAGTAGCCCAATACGGACAGAGGCTGACACTGAAGCTTTCTTT. Its translation is CASSPIRTEADTEAFF. The chain is built from TRBV19 and TRBJ1-1, with D possibly being TRBD1 (6 bases). There are 16 residues in the CDR3. Germline CDR1 is LNHDA and CDR2 is SQIVND (reference sequence). V lost 6 bases and J lost 3, with 20 bases in between.

The CDR3 loop reads CASSLTGTKSYEQYF. As DNA, the CDR3 is TGTGCCAGCAGTTTGACAGGGACGAAGTCCTACGAGCAGTACTTC. This chain uses TRBV6-5 with TRBJ2-7, with 7 bases matching TRBD1. The trim removed 4 bases at V and 1 base at J, leaving 7 bases unmatched. The CDR3 spans 15 residues. The germline CDR1 and CDR2 sequences are MNHEY and SVGAGI.

The rearrangement uses TRBV4-1 and TRBJ2-5, with D maybe TRBD2 (5 bases). V lost 2 bases, J lost 4 bases, and 14 bases lay in between. This CDR3 comprises 15 residues. CDR1 is MGHRA and CDR2 is YSYEKL in the germline V gene. This chain's CDR3 is CASSQWTEGLETQYF. In DNA form, the CDR3 reads TGCGCCAGCAGCCAATGGACTGAAGGGTTAGAGACCCAGTACTTC.

Details on this clone: Relative to the germline gene, one junction end is altered; a read error may explain this. This rearrangement joins TRBV7-9 to TRBJ2-7; the match to TRBD1 covers 7 bases. In germline, CDR1 is SEHNR, CDR2 FQNEAQ (reference sequence). The length of the CDR3 is 13 residues. The DNA of the CDR3 is TGTGCCAGCAGCTCGTCGGTTGTCTGGGACAGATATTTC. Its translation is CASSSSVVWDRYF.

The V and J genes are TRBV6-1 and TRBJ2-7, with D perhaps matching TRBD1 (6 bases). V gave up 2 bases and J gave up 3 bases, with 17 bases separating them. This CDR3 contains 16 residues. Germline assignment: CDR1 MNHNS and CDR2 SASEGT. CDR3 protein: CASSESRTAAGYEQYF. The CDR3 DNA is TGTGCCAGCAGTGAATCCCGGACAGCGGCAGGCTACGAGCAGTACTTC.

The chain couples TRBV2 to TRBJ2-3; 12 positions agree with TRBD2. Germline CDR1 is SNHLY and CDR2 is FYNNEI. V lost 2 bases to trimming and J lost 2 bases; unmatched junction nucleotides: 5. The CDR3 consists of 17 residues. The CDR3 sequence: CASSETASGGATDTQYF. The CDR3, as DNA: TGTGCCAGCAGTGAAACGGCTAGCGGGGGGGCCACAGATACGCAGTATTTT.

The J gene is TRBJ2-5, the V gene TRBV13; TRBD1 matches 8 bases. The CDR3 sequence is 15 residues long. V lost 5 bases and J lost 5; bases outside the gene matches: 10. Germline loops: CDR1 PRHDT, CDR2 FYEKMQ (reference sequence). The CDR3, as DNA: TGTGCCAGCAGCCTCCTGGACAGGGCGGGCGAGACCCAGTACTTC. Its protein product is CASSLLDRAGETQYF.

This clone occurred once. The chain recombines TRBV4-3 with TRBJ1-6; D may be TRBD1 (6 bases). There are 14 residues in the CDR3. Between the trimmed V and J ends, which lost 1 base and 9 bases, there was a span of 10 bases. Per germline, CDR1 LGHNA and CDR2 YSLEER. The CDR3 DNA sequence: TGCGCCAGCAGCCAAGCGGGAGGGGGTTCACCCCTCCACTTT. This gives the protein CASSQAGGGSPLHF.

The gene calls are TRBV28 and TRBJ2-7; 15 nucleotides line up with TRBD2. The CDR3 contains 14 residues. J lost 7 bases, V lost 6 bases, and 4 bases had no gene match. Germline-derived CDR1 and CDR2 are MDHEN and SYDVKM. CDR3 coding DNA: TGTGCCAGCAGCCTGGGACTAGCGGGAGGTGAGCAGTACTTC. It is translated as CASSLGLAGGEQYF.

The chain has TRBV27 and TRBJ2-1; D possibly corresponds to TRBD1 (6 bases). The germline V gene encodes CDR1 MNHEY and CDR2 SMNVEV (reference sequence). V was trimmed by 0 bases and J by 0 bases, leaving 6 bases between them. This CDR3 region has 15 residues. CDR3 loop: CASSLSGGSYNEQFF. CDR3 coding DNA: TGTGCCAGCAGTTTATCAGGGGGCTCCTACAATGAGCAGTTCTTC.

This chain uses TRBV25-1 with TRBJ2-6, with 9 bases fitting TRBD2. The V gene end was trimmed by 0 bases and the J gene end by 4 bases; junction bases not matched to a gene: 4. The CDR3 spans 17 residues. CDR1 is MGHDK, CDR2 SYGVNS, per germline. CDR3 loop: CASSEYLAGAGANVLTF. The CDR3 nucleotides are TGTGCCAGCAGTGAATATTTAGCGGGAGCCGGGGCCAACGTCCTGACTTTC.

This clone was counted a few times. This chain connects TRBV5-8 to TRBJ2-6; TRBD1 is a possible D gene (5 bases). Germline assignment: CDR1 SGHTS and CDR2 YDEGEE. V dropped 2 bases and J dropped 3 bases, with 9 bases sitting between them. The CDR3 sequence is 15 residues long. The CDR3 DNA reads TGTGCCAGCAGCTTCCAGGGTCATGGGGCCAACGTCCTGACTTTC. Translation: CASSFQGHGANVLTF.

The chain employs TRBV13 and TRBJ2-1, with 8 bases aligning to TRBD1. The V segment lost 0 bases and the J segment 0 bases; nucleotides outside the gene matches: 7. CDR3 length equals 18 residues. CDR1 is PRHDT and CDR2 is FYEKMQ in the germline V gene (reference sequence). In nucleotides, the CDR3 is TGTGCCAGCAGCTTAGGTTGGGGACAGGTAAGCTCCTACAATGAGCAGTTCTTC. Residues: CASSLGWGQVSSYNEQFF.

This chain links TRBV10-3 with TRBJ1-2, with 7 positions matching TRBD1. The trim removed 8 bases at V and 8 bases at J, leaving 8 bases unmatched. The CDR3 consists of 12 residues. The V gene's germline CDR1 is ENHRY and CDR2 SYGVKD. The CDR3 nucleotides read TGTGCCATCCCCCGGACAGGAAGAGGCTACACCTTC. It is translated as CAIPRTGRGYTF.

The chain links TRBV11-2 to TRBJ1-3; D is unresolved. The CDR3 has 14 residues. V was trimmed by 3 bases and J by 0 bases, leaving 6 bases between them. Germline CDR1 and CDR2: SGHAT and FQNNGV. The CDR3 loop reads CASSFVGSGNTIYF. The CDR3 DNA reads TGTGCCAGCAGCTTTGTCGGCTCTGGAAACACCATATATTTT.

The chain is built from TRBV7-3 and TRBJ2-2; D not resolved. CDR1 and CDR2 from the germline V gene are SGHTA and FQGTGA. The length of the CDR3 is 14 residues. V was clipped by 5 bases and J by 4 bases, with 11 bases between them. The CDR3 region is CASSPESFTGELFF. CDR3 nucleotide sequence: TGTGCCAGCAGCCCCGAGAGCTTCACCGGGGAGCTGTTTTTT.

V is TRBV7-9 and J is TRBJ2-7, with TRBD1 identical over 7 bases. CDR3 length: 17 residues. Germline CDR1 and CDR2: SEHNR and FQNEAQ (reference sequence). Trimming removed 1 base from V and 6 bases from J; junction bases left unmatched: 15. CDR3 amino acids: CASSLEVGRGNPSEQYF. CDR3 DNA: TGTGCCAGCAGCTTAGAAGTCGGCAGGGGGAATCCTTCCGAGCAGTACTTC.

The chain recombines TRBV25-1 with TRBJ2-1, with a possible D match to TRBD2 (5 bases). The CDR3 has 12 residues. The germline CDR1 and CDR2 sequences are MGHDK and SYGVNS. The ends were cut back, 5 bases at V and 7 bases at J, with 9 bases in the middle. Written as DNA, the CDR3 is TGTGCCAGCAGTCTGGGAGAGAATGAGCAGTTCTTC. Its translation is CASSLGENEQFF.

The chain is built from TRBV19 and TRBJ2-1, with 9 positions matching TRBD1. Germline V CDR1 and CDR2: LNHDA, SQIVND (reference sequence). J lost 4 bases, V lost 0 bases, and 4 bases had no gene match. The CDR3 has 16 residues. The CDR3 bases are TGTGCCAGTAGTATAGATTCAGGGACAGGGTACAATGAGCAGTTCTTC. Protein product: CASSIDSGTGYNEQFF.